The T cell receptor beta chain described here comes from a study of cytomegalovirus exposure and HLA in healthy donors (dated by TCRdb to the late 2010s). As for the study more broadly: According to a later analysis, one platform produced both the 110 or so validation repertoires and the approximately 660 repertoires of the first cohort. The aim of the study was to test whether cataloging public T cell receptors could identify signatures of past pathogen exposure. Besides the first cohort of some 670 subjects, a separate validation cohort made up of over 95 different subjects was used. To predict cytomegalovirus infection status, the study brought together high-throughput TCR immunosequencing, statistical association of individual TCRs with disease status, and machine learning.

Preparation of the library involved the immunoSEQ multiplex PCR assay. The study's own analysis went as follows. A statistical classification framework was developed to diagnose cytomegalovirus status using the catalog of TCR beta chain sequences. This immuneACCESS table, as held by TCRdb, lists in-frame sequences with V and J called but not all clones. Of the missing ones, under half trace to an unresolved V gene in checked studies; the others have no known cause. D and trimming come from the DNA, and the V and J calls and clone size come from that table. The sample yields 300,000 to 350,000 clones; 70% to 90% were counted once. The biggest ten clones account for around 1% of the sample. General conclusions and limits of the study: A later analysis lacked HLA typing for the validation cohort, so it scored co-occurrence in that cohort across all 110 or so repertoires. Across donors, most TCR sequences were observed very rarely, whereas some public TCRs were present in many individuals. In vitro tests confirmed that three of the cytomegalovirus-associated TCR beta chains recognize cytomegalovirus antigens. According to the authors, the approach could potentially be generalized to other disease states and immunological phenotypes. In both the original and validation cohorts, the classifier was reported to diagnose cytomegalovirus status with high specificity and sensitivity. A later analysis found that TCRs clustered in the first cohort also tended to co-occur in the 120 validation repertoires, with approximately 94% of cluster scores above 0. The study listed 164 TCR beta chains as associated with cytomegalovirus.

This clone was detected once. It has no known antigen specificity. No base quality values were provided; no much bigger clone lies one nucleotide off. Including cysteine and phenylalanine, the CDR3 has 14 amino acids. The only DNA kept is the CDR3, 42 bases in frame from the first base. For CDR1 and CDR2, the germline V gene lists SGHTA and FQGNSA. Trimming takes 5 bases off V and 1 base off J; junction bases not matched to a gene: 1. The donors belonged to the validation cohort of approximately 130 subjects, which was separate from the approximately 700-subject first cohort. This chain is built from TRBV7-2 and TRBJ2-5, with 10 bases aligning to TRBD2. Sequenced: PBMCs. This TCR was recovered from a man aged 30-40 years in good health and CMV-seronegative. The CDR3 region has the sequence CASSQRGGQETQYF. The bases read TGTGCCAGCAGCCAGCGGGGGGGCCAAGAGACCCAGTACTTC. Reference TRBV7-2 and TRBJ2-5 genes cover what lies past the CDR3, so the full variable domain is GAGVSQSPSNKVTEKGKDVELRCDPISGHTALYWYRQSLGQGLEFLIYFQGNSAPDKSGLPSDRFSAERTGGSVSTLTIQRTQQEDSAVYLCASSQRGGQETQYFGPGTRLLVL.